This T cell receptor (beta chain) is from a study of T cell repertoires in cytomegalovirus infection. Study summary: From public TCR beta signatures came an indication of both CMV infection and matching HLA type.

TCRdb reanalysed the reads using MiXCR and keeps one entry per CDR3 protein. The sample has some 590,000 distinct CDR3 sequences, around 40% seen once. Note on this clonotype: Its antigen is as yet unknown.

The study's findings and limits: CMV-specific TCR beta clonotypes restricted by HLA-C dominated the ex vivo response.

The V gene lost 4 bases and the J gene lost 4 bases, with 10 bases spanning the gap. Looked up from germline, CDR1 is MNHNY and CDR2 is SVGAGI (reference sequence). The CDR3 is 14 residues long. The sequences come from cultured PBMCs, collected from culture after CMV antigen stimulation. The receptor was derived from a human donor in good health (CMV status not recorded). Some clones in this sample may be carry-over from other donors' samples. This chain joins TRBV6-6 and TRBJ1-4, with D tentatively TRBD1 (5 bases). CDR3 nucleotide sequence: TGTGCCAGCAGTTTAGACAGCTATAATGAAAAACTGTTTTTT. This codes for CASSLDSYNEKLFF.